Given below is one T cell receptor (beta chain) in context. The entry originates in a study of T cells of healthy individuals. Germline values: CDR1 MGHDK, CDR2 SYGVNS. V shed 6 bases, J shed 5 bases, and the junction held 4 bases outside the gene matches. The length of the CDR3 is 14 residues. TCRdb redid the calling of the 5' RACE reads with MiXCR, one entry per CDR3 protein. The repertoire holds nearly 100,000 distinct CDR3 sequences, roughly 15% seen once, with under 7.5% in the top ten. The V and J genes are TRBV25-1 and TRBJ2-1; 10 bases fit TRBD1. The sequence was collected from a human donor in good health. The CDR3 sequence is CASSGTGADNEQFF. CDR3 coding DNA: TGTGCCAGCAGCGGGACAGGGGCTGACAATGAGCAGTTCTTC. Complete variable domain (other parts from reference TRBV25-1 and TRBJ2-1): EADIYQTPRYLVIGTGKKITLECSQTMGHDKMYWYQQDPGMELHLIHYSYGVNSTEKGDLSSESTVSRIRTEHFPLTLESARPSHTSQYLCASSGTGADNEQFFGPGTRLTVL.